The clone carrying this T cell receptor (beta chain) was seen more than once but under ten times. Its antigen remains unknown. As it was prepared, the TCRbeta library received unique molecular identifiers. MiXCR, applied by TCRdb to the PCR reads, yields one record per CDR3 protein. The table shows approximately 650,000 distinct CDR3 sequences, with under 15% occurring only once. These data come from a study of T-cell reconstitution after alpha-beta-depleted transplantation in children. CDR1 is SGHDT and CDR2 is YYEEEE in the germline V gene. With V trimmed by 2 bases and J by 1 base, 8 bases remained unmatched. The CDR3 runs to 16 residues. Points from the study as a whole: Several hundred expanded graft clones reportedly supplied alpha-beta T cells about two months after transplant.

The chain uses TRBV5-6 and TRBJ2-7, with TRBD1 matching over 8 bases. The clonotype comes from a girl aged 2 to 9 with congenital amegakaryocytic thrombocytopenia, due to receive a stem cell transplant. The sequences come from PBMCs, collected before TCRalphabeta/CD19-depleted stem cell transplant. The CDR3 region has the DNA TGTGCCAGCAGCTTTCAGGGGGCGGTGAAGTCCTACGAGCAGTACTTC. Protein sequence: CASSFQGAVKSYEQYF.